This TCR beta chain appears in the sequencing data of a study of CD8 T cells in Susac syndrome. Blood CD8+ and CD4+ T cells underwent high-throughput TCR beta sequencing. The patients serving as multiple sclerosis controls were treatment-naive. They had stable or active relapsing-remitting disease and fulfilled revised McDonald criteria. Negative isolation yielded CD8+ and CD4+ T cells; FACS enriched TEMRA cells. RNA was extracted with the RNeasy kit, and a quantity of roughly 0.5 to 1 ug was reverse transcribed using random hexamers. TCR beta CDR3 was amplified by immunoSEQ covering 54 Vbeta and 13 Jbeta. Using its own MiXCR run on the immunoSEQ multiplex PCR reads, TCRdb lists one record per CDR3 protein. The profile shows approximately 130,000 distinct CDR3 sequences, under 95% of them singletons. This CDR3 is built from 14 residues. V lost 3 bases, J lost 5 bases, and 11 bases lay in between. From germline, CDR1 is MDHEN and CDR2 SYDVKM.

Sequences were obtained from CD8+ T cells from PBMCs. This TCR was sampled from a human donor with multiple sclerosis. The chain links TRBV28 to TRBJ1-5; tentative D call: TRBD1 (5 bases). CDR3 sequence: CASSLIGAHQPQHF. CDR3 nucleotide sequence: TGTGCCAGCAGTTTGATAGGGGCGCATCAGCCCCAGCATTTT.